This entry features one T cell receptor (beta chain) sequence. The data derive from a study of blood T cell repertoires in COVID-19. Background on the study: T cells, B-cell-depleted T cells, or PBMCs supplied cDNA or gDNA.

Looked up from germline, CDR1 is WNHNN and CDR2 is SYGVQD (reference sequence). The CDR3 loop spans 16 amino acids. The V end was cut by 7 bases, the J end by 0 bases, with 16 bases between. Membership in each cohort depended on participant-reported clinical history. In the original processing: It was from reference gene primer amplification that nucleated cell counts were estimated. Sequencing was performed with immunoSEQ multiplex PCR; in TCRdb, only in-frame clones are kept and a portion is missing. V and J calls and clone size come straight from that table; D and trimming were deduced from the DNA. Of 430,000 or so clones in the sample, approximately 90% were seen once.

This receptor was identified in a woman younger than 30 who had been exposed to COVID-19. This chain joins TRBV10-1 and TRBJ1-5; D is possibly TRBD1 (5 bases). Sequencing was done on a sample of PBMCs or T cells enriched from blood (not recorded which). CDR3 nucleotides: TGCGCCAGCATCATGGGGACTGACATTAGCAATCAGCCCCAGCATTTT. Encoded protein: CASIMGTDISNQPQHF.